The 27 T cell receptor beta chains given below trace back to one sample, sequenced in a study of blood T cells in healthy people across ages. Next came a second PCR, run for roughly 6 to 11 cycles, which used a sample-barcoded 5' primer along with a J-beta primer mix. TCRdb reprocessed the 5' RACE reads via MiXCR and lists one record per CDR3 protein. The sample records hundreds of thousands of distinct CDR3 sequences, about 43% being singletons. Input material: blood. Receptor source: an elderly man in good health.

The chain combines TRBV20-1 with TRBJ1-4; D perhaps matches TRBD1 (6 bases). Germline loops: CDR1 DFQATT, CDR2 SNEGSKA (reference sequence). The V end was cut by 3 bases, the J end by 3 bases, with 14 bases between. The CDR3 consists of 15 residues. CDR3 in amino acids: CSASTPGAANEKLFF. The CDR3 region has the DNA TGCAGTGCTAGTACCCCAGGGGCGGCTAATGAAAAACTGTTTTTT.

This clonotype was recorded a few times. The rearrangement uses TRBV6-2 or TRBV6-3 and TRBJ2-1, with 10 bases lining up with TRBD2. The CDR3 consists of 13 residues. Unmatched junction bases numbered 5, after V lost 7 bases and J lost 8 bases. Germline V gene data show CDR1 as MNHEY and CDR2 as SVGEGT. Here the CDR3 reads CASTLAGGDEQFF. CDR3 coding DNA: TGTGCCAGCACCTTAGCGGGGGGCGATGAGCAGTTCTTC.

The chain has TRBV6-5 and TRBJ1-5; D gene ambiguous. The CDR3 consists of 15 residues. From germline, CDR1 is MNHEY and CDR2 SVGAGI. Trimming removed 0 bases from V and 7 bases from J, with 13 bases in between. The chain's CDR3 is CASSYSSTSGQPQHF. DNA of the CDR3: TGTGCCAGCAGTTACTCGAGTACGTCGGGGCAGCCCCAGCATTTT.

There are many counts of this clonotype. The chain recombines TRBV5-1 with TRBJ2-5, with 7 bases that match TRBD1. Germline CDR1 reads SGHRS; CDR2 reads YFSETQ. V was clipped by 4 bases and J by 4 bases; unmatched bases: 10. CDR3 length equals 15 residues. The CDR3 DNA is TGCGCCAGCAGCAGGGACAGTCCGACCCTAGAGACCCAGTACTTC. As protein: CASSRDSPTLETQYF.

The V call is TRBV27, the J call TRBJ2-4, with 10 nucleotides matching TRBD1. The J call is doubtful: the DNA matches TRBJ2-7 better. Germline CDR1 is MNHEY and CDR2 is SMNVEV (reference sequence). The CDR3 length is 15 residues. The CDR3 nucleotides are TGTGCCAGCAGTTTAGACAGGGGGCTTCCCGGCGAGCAGTACTTC. Its protein is CASSLDRGLPGEQYF.

In this sample, this clonotype turned up a few times. The chain couples TRBV20-1 to TRBJ2-5; D might be TRBD1 or TRBD2, each matching 5 bases. The DNA end is more similar to TRBJ2-7, so the J call may be wrong. The CDR3 consists of 15 residues. CDR1 is DFQATT, CDR2 SNEGSKA, per germline (reference sequence). The CDR3 here is CSARAGTSGLDEQYF. Written as DNA, the CDR3 is TGCAGTGCTAGGGCCGGGACCTCGGGCCTTGACGAGCAGTACTTC.

Comment on this clonotype: With a much larger clone just one base away, this may be a read error. The chain joins TRBV6-2 or TRBV6-3 to TRBJ2-7; 10 bases agree with TRBD2. V dropped 4 bases and J dropped 2; count of bases not matched to a gene: 8. Germline CDR1 is MNHEY and CDR2 is SVGEGT. The CDR3 covers 16 residues. The CDR3: CASSCPPSGSPYEQYF. In nucleotides, the CDR3 is TGTGCCAGCAGTTGCCCACCTAGCGGGAGCCCCTACGAGCAGTACTTC.

The chain employs TRBV30 and TRBJ1-5; 7 bases agree with TRBD1. The CDR3 extends over 15 amino acids. Germline CDR1 is GTSNPN and CDR2 is SVGIG (reference sequence). Trimming removed 4 bases from V and 3 bases from J; junction bases left unmatched: 9. CDR3 DNA sequence: TGTGCCTGGACTCCCGGGACAGCATTCAATCAGCCCCAGCATTTT. It is translated as CAWTPGTAFNQPQHF.

The V call is TRBV29-1, the J call TRBJ2-5; 11 nucleotides match TRBD2. The tail of the sequence fits TRBJ2-7 better, so the J call may be wrong. The germline V gene encodes CDR1 SQVTM and CDR2 ANQGSEA. The CDR3 runs to 15 residues. The CDR3 DNA sequence: TGCAGCGTTGAAGAGTCTAGCGGGAGGAATTACGAGCAGTACTTC. Protein sequence: CSVEESSGRNYEQYF.

This chain uses TRBV18 with TRBJ2-1, with 16 bases that match TRBD2. The DNA matches TRBJ2-7 better at its end, which makes the J call doubtful. Germline V lookup: CDR1 KGHSH, CDR2 LQKENI. This CDR3 contains 18 residues. In DNA form, the CDR3 reads TGTGCCAGCAGCTCATTACCGGGACTAGCGGGAGGGGACTACGAGCAGTACTTC. Translated: CASSSLPGLAGGDYEQYF.

The rearrangement uses TRBV7-2 and TRBJ2-7, with D possibly called TRBD1 or TRBD2 (6 bases each). The germline CDR1 and CDR2 sequences are SGHTA and FQGNSA. The CDR3 sequence is 14 residues long. The V end was cut by 3 bases, the J end by 2 bases, with 11 bases between. CDR3 DNA sequence: TGTGCCAGCAGCTTTGGGGGGCCAACCTACGAGCAGTACTTC. It specifies CASSFGGPTYEQYF. Full variable domain (outside the CDR3, taken from reference TRBV7-2 and TRBJ2-7): GAGVSQSPSNKVTEKGKDVELRCDPISGHTALYWYRQSLGQGLEFLIYFQGNSAPDKSGLPSDRFSAERTGGSVSTLTIQRTQQEDSAVYLCASSFGGPTYEQYFGPGTRLTVT.

V is TRBV7-2 and J is TRBJ2-3; D is possibly TRBD1 (6 bases). This CDR3 spans 18 amino acids. The germline V gene encodes CDR1 SGHTA and CDR2 FQGNSA. V lost 2 bases and J lost 5, with 23 bases in between. CDR3 residues: CASSLIVRGQSKGDTQYF. The CDR3 DNA follows: TGTGCCAGCAGCTTAATCGTCCGCGGACAGTCTAAGGGAGATACGCAGTATTTT. Complete variable domain (other parts from reference TRBV7-2 and TRBJ2-3): GAGVSQSPSNKVTEKGKDVELRCDPISGHTALYWYRQSLGQGLEFLIYFQGNSAPDKSGLPSDRFSAERTGGSVSTLTIQRTQQEDSAVYLCASSLIVRGQSKGDTQYFGPGTRLTVL.

This chain links TRBV7-2 with TRBJ2-1, with 8 bases identical to TRBD1. Germline CDR1 is SGHTA and CDR2 is FQGNSA. Trimming cost V 5 bases and J 13 bases; bases outside gene matches: 10. The CDR3 length is 13 residues. As DNA, the CDR3 is TGTGCCAGCAGCCCAGGGGGCTCAGAGACCCAGTTCTTC. Translating gives CASSPGGSETQFF.

This clonotype was seen a handful of times. The chain uses TRBV7-6 and TRBJ2-4; the D call may be TRBD1 or TRBD2 (5 bases each). The CDR3 sequence is 14 residues long. Germline V gene sequence: CDR1 SGHVS, CDR2 FNYEAQ. The V and J ends lost 1 base and 10 bases respectively, with 14 bases between them. Here the CDR3 DNA reads TGTGCCAGCAGCTTAGGGGGACGGGTTTCGATTCAGTACTTC. As protein: CASSLGGRVSIQYF.

The chain uses TRBV7-2 and TRBJ2-1, with 16 bases lining up with TRBD2. Unmatched junction bases numbered 12, after V lost 4 bases and J lost 15 bases. Germline loops: CDR1 SGHTA, CDR2 FQGNSA. The CDR3 loop spans 16 amino acids. CDR3 amino acids: CASSSNPGLAGGPWFF. CDR3 DNA sequence: TGTGCCAGCAGCTCCAACCCGGGACTAGCGGGGGGGCCTTGGTTCTTC. Variable domain in full (rest from reference TRBV7-2 and TRBJ2-1): GAGVSQSPSNKVTEKGKDVELRCDPISGHTALYWYRQSLGQGLEFLIYFQGNSAPDKSGLPSDRFSAERTGGSVSTLTIQRTQQEDSAVYLCASSSNPGLAGGPWFFGPGTRLTVL.

Worth noting for this clonotype: A read error may account for a junction end that differs from germline. This chain connects TRBV20-1 to TRBJ2-5; possibly TRBD2 for D (6 bases). The CDR3 has 18 residues. Germline V gives CDR1 DFQATT, CDR2 SNEGSKA (reference sequence). The CDR3 loop is CSARDWAVGGNQRETQYF. The CDR3, as DNA: TGCAGTGCGAGAGACTGGGCAGTCGGCGGGAACCAAAGGGAGACCCAGTACTTC.

The gene calls are TRBV7-9 and TRBJ2-1, with TRBD1 as a possible D gene (5 bases). CDR1 and CDR2 (germline): SEHNR, FQNEAQ (reference sequence). The CDR3 spans 15 residues. The ends were cut back, 5 bases at V and 11 bases at J, with 22 bases in the middle. CDR3 sequence: CASSRSQTVGDKQFF. The CDR3 nucleotides are TGTGCCAGCAGCAGATCGCAGACAGTCGGCGATAAGCAGTTCTTC.

This clonotype was counted ten times or more. V usage is TRBV29-1 and J usage is TRBJ2-7, with D possibly being TRBD1 (6 bases). Trimming shortened V by 4 bases and J by 5 bases, and 18 bases separated the two germline ends. CDR3 size: 14 residues. CDR1 and CDR2 from the germline V gene are SQVTM and ANQGSEA. This chain's CDR3 is CSVGGAPRGHEQYF. The CDR3 nucleotides read TGCAGCGTTGGAGGTGCCCCCAGGGGTCACGAGCAGTACTTC.

The chain joins TRBV5-4 to TRBJ2-5; the match to TRBD2 covers 16 bases. V trimming: 2 bases; J trimming: 5 bases; junction bases outside the gene matches: 12. CDR1 SGHNT and CDR2 YYREEE come from the germline V gene (reference sequence). This CDR3 has 19 residues. CDR3 in amino acids: CASSFALGTSGRAWETQYF. In DNA, the CDR3 is TGTGCCAGCAGCTTTGCTTTGGGGACTAGCGGGAGGGCCTGGGAGACCCAGTACTTC.

This clonotype appeared a few times. The chain has TRBV9 and TRBJ1-2, with a tentative D call TRBD1 (5 bases). Germline CDR1 is SGDLS and CDR2 is YYNGEE. This CDR3 is 12 amino acids long. V lost 2 bases and J 7 bases, leaving 9 bases between the germline ends. CDR3 region: CASSVGRGGYTF. The CDR3 region has the DNA TGTGCCAGCAGCGTGGGACGGGGTGGCTACACCTTC.

The chain links TRBV6-2 or TRBV6-3 to TRBJ2-5; TRBD2 aligns across 9 bases. The closer fit of TRBJ2-7 to the DNA end suggests the J call may be wrong. CDR3 length: 14 residues. Germline V gene sequence: CDR1 MNHEY, CDR2 SVGEGT. Written as DNA, the CDR3 is TGTGCCAGCAGATTTAGCGGGGGCAACGACGAGCAGTACTTC. As protein: CASRFSGGNDEQYF.

This clonotype was detected a few times. J is TRBJ1-2 and V is TRBV6-1, with 10 positions matching TRBD1. Trimming cost V 6 bases and J 3 bases; bases outside gene matches: 13. Per germline, CDR1 MNHNS and CDR2 SASEGT. The CDR3 totals 17 residues. CDR3 region: CASRGTGAVVIDYGYTF. For the CDR3, the DNA is TGTGCCAGCAGGGGGACAGGGGCCGTAGTAATCGACTATGGCTACACCTTC.

The chain couples TRBV5-1 to TRBJ2-2; possibly TRBD1 for D (5 bases). Germline V gene sequence: CDR1 SGHRS, CDR2 YFSETQ. Trimming left V 0 bases short and J 4 bases short, with 13 bases between. The CDR3 contains 16 residues. This CDR3 is CASSLVAVQGTGELFF. CDR3 coding DNA: TGCGCCAGCAGCTTGGTTGCGGTCCAGGGCACCGGGGAGCTGTTTTTT.

Note on this clonotype: A much larger clone lies one base from this, so it may be a read error. The chain employs TRBV29-1 and TRBJ2-4; 10 nucleotides match TRBD1. TRBJ2-7 explains the end of the DNA better; the J call may be wrong. The germline V gene encodes CDR1 SQVTM and CDR2 ANQGSEA. CDR3 length: 14 residues. The CDR3 DNA sequence: TGCAGCGTCGGGTGGGGACAGGGGTCCTACGAGCAGTACTTC. The encoded protein is CSVGWGQGSYEQYF.

The chain couples TRBV4-1 to TRBJ1-5; a possible D gene is TRBD1 (5 bases). The CDR3 sequence is 16 residues long. Germline V gives CDR1 MGHRA, CDR2 YSYEKL. V shed 4 bases and J shed 5 bases, with 18 bases lying between them. This CDR3 reads CASSPVGTSYDQPQHF. The CDR3 region has the DNA TGCGCCAGCAGCCCTGTCGGGACCTCTTACGATCAGCCCCAGCATTTT.

This clonotype occurred a few times. V and J are TRBV5-6 and TRBJ2-4, with TRBD1 as a possible D gene (5 bases). Per germline, CDR1 SGHDT and CDR2 YYEEEE. The CDR3 is 17 amino acids. The ends were cut back, 0 bases at V and 5 bases at J, with 18 bases in the middle. In nucleotides, the CDR3 is TGTGCCAGCAGCTTGGATATAGGGATTCAGGGTCAAAACATTCAGTACTTC. It specifies CASSLDIGIQGQNIQYF.

The CDR3 loop reads CASTRRGGTNEQFF. Here the CDR3 DNA reads TGCGCCAGCACCCGGCGTGGGGGGACCAATGAGCAGTTCTTC. The chain carries TRBV5-1 and TRBJ2-1, with TRBD2 as a possible D gene (6 bases). The CDR3 spans 14 residues. V shed 6 bases and J shed 6 bases, with 16 bases lying between them. Germline lookup yields CDR1 SGHRS and CDR2 YFSETQ.